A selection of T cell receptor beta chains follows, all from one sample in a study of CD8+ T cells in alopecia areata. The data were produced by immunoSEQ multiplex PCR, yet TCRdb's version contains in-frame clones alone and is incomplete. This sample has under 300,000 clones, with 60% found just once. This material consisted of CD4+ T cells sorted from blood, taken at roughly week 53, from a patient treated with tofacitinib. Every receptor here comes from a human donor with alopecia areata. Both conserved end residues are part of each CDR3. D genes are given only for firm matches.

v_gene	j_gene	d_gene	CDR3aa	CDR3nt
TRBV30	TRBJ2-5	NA	CAWSKGPGAQYF	TGTGCCTGGAGCAAAGGGCCCGGGGCCCAGTACTTC
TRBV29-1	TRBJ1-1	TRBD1	CSAARGTALLAEAFF	TGCAGCGCTGCAAGAGGGACAGCCTTGTTAGCAGAAGCTTTCTTT
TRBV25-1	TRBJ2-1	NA	CASSDILGAQDEQFF	TGTGCCAGCAGTGATATCTTGGGGGCGCAGGATGAGCAGTTCTTC
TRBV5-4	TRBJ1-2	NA	CASSLEGKGGYGYTF	TGTGCCAGCAGCTTGGAGGGGAAGGGAGGCTATGGCTACACCTTC
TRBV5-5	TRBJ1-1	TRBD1	CASSLAMRQGYTEAFF	TGTGCCAGCAGCTTGGCCATGAGACAGGGGTACACTGAAGCTTTCTTT
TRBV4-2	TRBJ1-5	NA	CASSQALYQPQHF	TGTGCCAGCAGCCAAGCCTTGTATCAGCCCCAGCATTTT
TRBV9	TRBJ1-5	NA	CASSVDLSNQPQHF	TGTGCCAGCAGCGTAGACTTGAGCAATCAGCCCCAGCATTTT
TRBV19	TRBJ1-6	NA	CASSSLLGARYSPLHF	TGTGCCAGTAGTTCCCTATTGGGGGCGCGTTATTCACCCCTCCACTTT
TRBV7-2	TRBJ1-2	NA	CASSFQPNYGYTF	TGTGCCAGCAGCTTTCAGCCTAACTATGGCTACACCTTC
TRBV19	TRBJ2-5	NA	CASSIALLETQYF	TGTGCCAGTAGTATAGCCCTCCTAGAGACCCAGTACTTC